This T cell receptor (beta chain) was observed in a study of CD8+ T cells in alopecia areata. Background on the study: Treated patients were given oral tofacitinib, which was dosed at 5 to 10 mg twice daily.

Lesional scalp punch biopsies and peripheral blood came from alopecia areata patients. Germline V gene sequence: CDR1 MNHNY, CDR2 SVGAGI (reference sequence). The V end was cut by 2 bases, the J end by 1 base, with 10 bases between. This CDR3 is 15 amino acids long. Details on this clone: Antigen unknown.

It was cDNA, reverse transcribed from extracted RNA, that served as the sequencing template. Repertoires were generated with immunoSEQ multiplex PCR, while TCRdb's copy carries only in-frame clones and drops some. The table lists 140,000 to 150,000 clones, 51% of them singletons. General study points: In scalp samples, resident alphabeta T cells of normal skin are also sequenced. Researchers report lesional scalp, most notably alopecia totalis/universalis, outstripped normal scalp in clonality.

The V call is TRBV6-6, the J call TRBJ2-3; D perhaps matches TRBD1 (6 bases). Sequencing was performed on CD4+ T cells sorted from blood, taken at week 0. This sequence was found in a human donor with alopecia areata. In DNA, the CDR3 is TGTGCCAGCAGTTACCGGACAGTTCGCACAGATACGCAGTATTTT. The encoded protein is CASSYRTVRTDTQYF.